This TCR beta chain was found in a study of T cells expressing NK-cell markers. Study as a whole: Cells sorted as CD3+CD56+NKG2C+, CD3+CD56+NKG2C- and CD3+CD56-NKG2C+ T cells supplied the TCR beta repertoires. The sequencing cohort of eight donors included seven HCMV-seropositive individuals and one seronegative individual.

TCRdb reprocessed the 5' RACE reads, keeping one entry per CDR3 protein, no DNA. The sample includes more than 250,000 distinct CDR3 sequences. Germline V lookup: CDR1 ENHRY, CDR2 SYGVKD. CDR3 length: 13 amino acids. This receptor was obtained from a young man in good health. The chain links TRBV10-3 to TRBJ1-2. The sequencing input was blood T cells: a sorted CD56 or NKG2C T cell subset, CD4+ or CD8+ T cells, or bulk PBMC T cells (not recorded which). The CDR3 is CATPGESNYGYTF.